Below are 10 T cell receptor beta chains sequenced from a single sample in a study of cytomegalovirus exposure and HLA in healthy donors. PCR used 60 Vbeta primers and 13 Jbeta primers. Profiling relied on immunoSEQ multiplex PCR, and the TCRdb table lists in-frame clones only, not all of them. The table has fewer than 200,000 clones, around 64% seen once. The sequenced material came from PBMCs. Source of these receptors: a woman aged 25-40 years in good health and CMV-seronegative.

This chain joins TRBV4-2 and TRBJ2-3, with 10 bases aligning to TRBD2. With 0 bases clipped from V and 4 bases from J, the junction kept 4 bases outside the gene matches. This CDR3 is 16 amino acids long. Germline V gives CDR1 LGHNA, CDR2 YNFKEQ. This CDR3 is CASSQDPGLASDTQYF. DNA of the CDR3: TGTGCCAGCAGCCAAGATCCGGGACTAGCGTCAGATACGCAGTATTTT.

The chain links TRBV4-1 to TRBJ2-7; 15 bases align to TRBD2. Per germline, CDR1 MGHRA and CDR2 YSYEKL. The CDR3 runs to 18 residues. Trimming cost V 3 bases and J 4 bases; bases outside gene matches: 10. CDR3 in DNA: TGCGCCAGCAGCCAGCCGGGACTAGCGGGAGGAGAGAGTTACGAGCAGTACTTC. This codes for CASSQPGLAGGESYEQYF.

In its sample, this clone was seen a few times. The chain joins TRBV5-4 to TRBJ2-7; weak D call: TRBD2 (5 bases). The CDR3 is 14 amino acids. V lost 2 bases and J 2 bases, leaving 11 bases between the germline ends. Germline V lookup: CDR1 SGHNT, CDR2 YYREEE (reference sequence). The CDR3 nucleotides are TGTGCCAGCAGCTTCGGACTTTCCGCCTACGAGCAGTACTTC. Protein sequence: CASSFGLSAYEQYF.

This clone was picked up one time. V and J are TRBV9 and TRBJ2-3; D is unresolved. The CDR3 has 13 amino acids. CDR1 is SGDLS, CDR2 YYNGEE, per germline. V was trimmed by 8 bases and J by 2 bases, leaving 12 bases between them. The CDR3 reads CASTDDFTDTQYF. CDR3 nucleotides: TGTGCCAGTACTGATGACTTCACAGATACGCAGTATTTT.

The chain recombines TRBV9 with TRBJ1-1, with a tentative D call TRBD1 (6 bases). CDR3 size: 17 residues. V was clipped by 0 bases and J by 4 bases, with 19 bases between them. In germline, CDR1 is SGDLS, CDR2 YYNGEE. CDR3 residues: CASSVAPLGAQITEAFF. In DNA form, the CDR3 reads TGTGCCAGCAGCGTAGCGCCCCTGGGGGCGCAGATCACTGAAGCTTTCTTT.

The chain couples TRBV4-3 to TRBJ2-4; the D gene is possibly TRBD1 (6 bases). CDR3 length: 16 amino acids. CDR1 is LGHNA, CDR2 YSLEER, per germline. The V end was cut by 0 bases, the J end by 5 bases, with 14 bases between. The CDR3 DNA sequence: TGCGCCAGCAGCCAAGATCTCAGGGGTAGGGAAAACATTCAGTACTTC. Translation: CASSQDLRGRENIQYF.

The rearrangement joins TRBV6-6 to TRBJ2-7; tentative D call: TRBD1 (5 bases). CDR3 length: 14 residues. V shed 6 bases and J shed 3 bases, with 15 bases lying between them. From germline, CDR1 is MNHNY and CDR2 SVGAGI (reference sequence). CDR3 loop: CASSPSWGSYEQYF. The CDR3 nucleotides read TGTGCCAGCAGCCCGAGCTGGGGCAGCTACGAGCAGTACTTC.

J is TRBJ1-4 and V is TRBV4-1; D remains unclear. The CDR3 has 15 residues. Germline-derived CDR1 and CDR2 are MGHRA and YSYEKL. The V end lost 4 bases, the J end lost 7 bases, and 16 bases lay between the germline ends. CDR3 residues: CASSPSVVGVEKLFF. DNA of the CDR3: TGCGCCAGCAGCCCCTCCGTAGTCGGGGTTGAAAAACTGTTTTTT.

This clone was seen a few times. The rearrangement uses TRBV6-1 and TRBJ2-7; 10 bases are shared with TRBD1. Trimming cost V 4 bases and J 0 bases; bases outside gene matches: 3. This CDR3 comprises 15 residues. Germline V gene data show CDR1 as MNHNS and CDR2 as SASEGT. CDR3: CASSGQGAHSYEQYF. The CDR3 nucleotides are TGTGCCAGCAGTGGACAGGGGGCGCACTCCTACGAGCAGTACTTC.

This chain joins TRBV29-1 and TRBJ1-4; no clear D. V gave up 6 bases and J gave up 2 bases, with 7 bases separating them. CDR1 SQVTM and CDR2 ANQGSEA come from the germline V gene. The CDR3 totals 12 residues. CDR3 sequence: CSVIYTNEKLFF. The CDR3 DNA reads TGCAGCGTAATTTATACTAATGAAAAACTGTTTTTT.